The 28 T cell receptor beta chains reported below all come from one sample, sequenced in a study of blood T cell repertoires in COVID-19 (dated by TCRdb to 2019 to 2021). Library creation used the immunoSEQ multiplex PCR assay. Imported from immuneACCESS, the table was reduced by TCRdb to in-frame sequences with V and J called. These copies leave out some clones; in studies compared against another copy, an unresolved V gene accounts for under half, and the cause of the remainder is not known. The sample table records 99,000 or so clones; more than 80% of these occur just once. Roughly a quarter of the sample is taken by the ten largest. Source material: peripheral blood. These receptors originate from a man aged 55 to 69 with acute or convalescent COVID-19.

This clone has a handful of counts. The chain employs TRBV7-9 and TRBJ2-2; D perhaps matches TRBD2 (7 bases). Per the germline V gene, CDR1 is SEHNR and CDR2 is FQNEAQ (reference sequence). Trimming removed 1 base from V and 4 bases from J, with 13 bases in between. The CDR3 consists of 16 residues. The CDR3 loop is CASSLGPGGLTGELFF. The CDR3 DNA sequence: TGTGCCAGCAGCTTAGGTCCCGGGGGGCTCACCGGGGAGCTGTTTTTT.

The chain carries TRBV10-3 and TRBJ1-1; D may be TRBD1 (6 bases). CDR3 length: 15 amino acids. Germline V gene data show CDR1 as ENHRY and CDR2 as SYGVKD. Trimming cost V 1 base and J 3 bases, with 12 bases left between them. The CDR3 nucleotides are TGTGCCATCAGTGAGTGGGGGCCTACAGACACTGAAGCTTTCTTT. This sequence encodes CAISEWGPTDTEAFF.

The chain joins TRBV27 to TRBJ2-5; 12 nucleotides align to TRBD1. After removal of 5 bases from V and 7 bases from J, the junction contained 17 bases not matched to a gene. The CDR3 totals 18 residues. Per the germline V gene, CDR1 is MNHEY and CDR2 is SMNVEV (reference sequence). The CDR3 nucleotides are TGTGCCAGCAGTGCCGGGACAGGGGGCGTCAGAGATGGGGGGACCCAGTACTTC. Its translation is CASSAGTGGVRDGGTQYF.

The chain couples TRBV11-2 to TRBJ2-1; TRBD1 aligns across 8 bases. The germline V gene encodes CDR1 SGHAT and CDR2 FQNNGV. The CDR3 is 16 amino acids. Germline trimming cut 0 bases from V and 3 bases from J; bases unmatched to any gene: 4. The CDR3 DNA follows: TGTGCCAGCAGCTTAGACCGGGACAGGAGCTACAATGAGCAGTTCTTC. Translating it yields CASSLDRDRSYNEQFF.

The chain recombines TRBV24-1 with TRBJ1-2; D is possibly TRBD1 (5 bases). The CDR3 is made up of 15 amino acids. Germline V gene lookup returns CDR1 KGHDR and CDR2 SFDVKD. V lost 4 bases and J lost 8, with 19 bases in between. The CDR3 loop is CATSDPEASGLGYTF. The CDR3, as DNA: TGTGCCACCAGTGACCCCGAAGCTTCAGGGCTAGGCTACACCTTC.

CDR3 in amino acids: CASSEFGGETQYF. The CDR3 nucleotides are TGTGCCAGCAGTGAATTCGGGGGAGAGACCCAGTACTTC. The genes are TRBV25-1 and TRBJ2-5; perhaps TRBD2 as D (6 bases). Germline lookup yields CDR1 MGHDK and CDR2 SYGVNS. The V and J ends lost 1 base and 4 bases respectively, with 7 bases between them. The CDR3 is made up of 13 amino acids. The variable domain in full, completed from reference TRBV25-1 and TRBJ2-5, reads EADIYQTPRYLVIGTGKKITLECSQTMGHDKMYWYQQDPGMELHLIHYSYGVNSTEKGDLSSESTVSRIRTEHFPLTLESARPSHTSQYLCASSEFGGETQYFGPGTRLLVL.

This chain links TRBV5-6 with TRBJ1-2; possibly TRBD1 for D (5 bases). Trimming stripped 0 bases from V and 8 bases from J, with 17 bases between. The CDR3 has 15 amino acids. The V gene's germline CDR1 is SGHDT and CDR2 YYEEEE. In DNA form, the CDR3 reads TGTGCCAGCAGCTTGGGTCAGGGAAAATCGTTGGGCTACACCTTC. This encodes CASSLGQGKSLGYTF. The full variable domain, completed using reference TRBV5-6 and TRBJ1-2, is DAGVTQSPTHLIKTRGQQVTLRCSPKSGHDTVSWYQQALGQGPQFIFQYYEEEERQRGNFPDRFSGHQFPNYSSELNVNALLLGDSALYLCASSLGQGKSLGYTFGSGTRLTVV.

The chain recombines TRBV5-6 with TRBJ1-4; 7 bases agree with TRBD1. Germline lookup yields CDR1 SGHDT and CDR2 YYEEEE. The length of the CDR3 is 17 residues. The V segment lost 4 bases and the J segment 0 bases; nucleotides outside the gene matches: 9. CDR3 nucleotide sequence: TGTGCCAGCAGCCCAAGGACAGGTCGTACAACTAATGAAAAACTGTTTTTT. Amino acids: CASSPRTGRTTNEKLFF.

V usage is TRBV6-5 and J usage is TRBJ2-2, with 7 nucleotides matching TRBD2. The CDR3 consists of 14 residues. CDR1 is MNHEY and CDR2 is SVGAGI in the germline V gene. With 8 bases clipped from V and 2 bases from J, the junction kept 5 bases outside the gene matches. The CDR3 sequence is CASGTSANTGELFF. The CDR3 DNA reads TGTGCCAGCGGTACTAGCGCAAACACCGGGGAGCTGTTTTTT.

The rearrangement links TRBV19 to TRBJ1-2, with 8 positions matching TRBD1. Germline V gene sequence: CDR1 LNHDA, CDR2 SQIVND (reference sequence). The CDR3 sequence is 13 residues long. V shed 9 bases and J 5 bases; nucleotides not matched to a gene: 8. The CDR3 nucleotides are TGTGCCAGCCGGGACAGGTCGGGTTATGGCTACACCTTC. This sequence encodes CASRDRSGYGYTF.

This chain links TRBV7-2 with TRBJ2-2, with 8 positions matching TRBD2. This CDR3 is built from 17 residues. Germline values: CDR1 SGHTA, CDR2 FQGNSA. The junction had 11 bases not matched to a gene; V was cut back by 3 bases and J by 5 bases. In nucleotides, the CDR3 is TGTGCCAGCAGCTTCCTAAGCGGGAGAATGTCGACCGGGGAGCTGTTTTTT. This encodes CASSFLSGRMSTGELFF.

The CDR3 DNA reads TGTGCCAGCATCCCCTATTATGAGCAGTTCTTC. It encodes CASIPYYEQFF. V usage is TRBV2 and J usage is TRBJ2-1; D not resolved. CDR1 is SNHLY, CDR2 FYNNEI, per germline. V dropped 7 bases and J dropped 8 bases, with 9 bases sitting between them. The CDR3 loop spans 11 amino acids.

The table lists this clone with a few counts. The chain is built from TRBV28 and TRBJ2-7; TRBD2 matches 10 bases. The V and J ends lost 2 bases and 7 bases, in that order; junction bases with no gene match: 11. Per germline, CDR1 MDHEN and CDR2 SYDVKM. This CDR3 is built from 16 residues. The CDR3 protein is CASSLHPSGSSGEQYF. CDR3 coding DNA: TGTGCCAGCAGTTTACATCCTAGCGGGAGCTCTGGGGAGCAGTACTTC. Drawing the rest from reference TRBV28 and TRBJ2-7, the complete variable domain is DVKVTQSSRYLVKRTGEKVFLECVQDMDHENMFWYRQDPGLGLRLIYFSYDVKMKEKGDIPEGYSVSREKKERFSLILESASTNQTSMYLCASSLHPSGSSGEQYFGPGTRLTVT.

This clone was found a few times. The gene calls are TRBV19 and TRBJ2-1; 7 bases align to TRBD2. J lost 8 bases, V lost 3 bases, and 7 bases had no gene match. CDR1 is LNHDA and CDR2 is SQIVND in the germline V gene (reference sequence). This CDR3 is built from 14 residues. The CDR3 DNA follows: TGTGCCAGTAGTATGAGGCTAGCGGTTGATGAGCAGTTCTTC. Its protein product is CASSMRLAVDEQFF.

The CDR3 protein is CASSGGTGSSPLHF. The CDR3 DNA reads as TGCGCCAGCAGCGGCGGGACAGGGAGTTCACCCCTCCACTTT. This chain joins TRBV5-1 and TRBJ1-6; TRBD1 matches 9 bases. CDR1 SGHRS and CDR2 YFSETQ come from the germline V gene. CDR3 size: 14 residues. V shed 4 bases and J 9 bases; nucleotides not matched to a gene: 5.

The genes are TRBV7-2 and TRBJ1-3; 8 bases are a match to TRBD1. The V segment lost 5 bases and the J segment 1 base; nucleotides outside the gene matches: 4. The CDR3 runs to 15 residues. Per the germline V gene, CDR1 is SGHTA and CDR2 is FQGNSA. The CDR3 loop reads CASSARTGSGNTIYF. Here the CDR3 DNA reads TGTGCCAGCAGCGCCCGGACAGGGTCTGGAAACACCATATATTTT.

J is TRBJ2-7 and V is TRBV28; TRBD1 matches at 9 bases. V dropped 3 bases and J dropped 5; count of bases not matched to a gene: 8. This CDR3 region has 15 residues. CDR1 is MDHEN, CDR2 SYDVKM, per germline. As DNA, the CDR3 is TGTGCCAGCAGTTTGAATACAGGGGGCATCAACGAGCAGTACTTC. Its translation is CASSLNTGGINEQYF.

This chain links TRBV5-5 with TRBJ2-5; 9 nucleotides agree with TRBD1. The CDR3 has 13 amino acids. Trimming took 5 bases from V and 5 from J; bases not matched to a gene: 4. CDR1 is SGHKS and CDR2 is YYEKEE in the germline V gene (reference sequence). DNA for the CDR3: TGTGCCAGCAGGGGACAGGGTGGCGAGACCCAGTACTTC. The encoded protein is CASRGQGGETQYF.

V and J are TRBV7-9 and TRBJ1-2, with 11 bases that match TRBD1. From germline, CDR1 is SEHNR and CDR2 FQNEAQ (reference sequence). The CDR3 has 16 residues. Trimming removed 5 bases from V and 6 bases from J; junction bases left unmatched: 11. CDR3 sequence reads: CASSETRGQGADGYTF. Written as DNA, the CDR3 is TGTGCCAGCAGCGAAACTAGAGGACAGGGGGCGGATGGCTACACCTTC.

The gene calls are TRBV18 and TRBJ2-7; a weak D match, TRBD1 (5 bases). Germline V gives CDR1 KGHSH, CDR2 LQKENI. The CDR3 covers 13 residues. V lost 5 bases to trimming and J lost 5 bases, with 13 bases between them. The CDR3 protein is CASSVGQDDEQYF. In nucleotides, the CDR3 is TGTGCCAGCTCAGTGGGGCAAGACGACGAGCAGTACTTC.

V usage is TRBV5-1 and J usage is TRBJ2-1; 8 bases are shared with TRBD2. The junction had 12 bases not matched to a gene; V was cut back by 4 bases and J by 6 bases. CDR1 is SGHRS and CDR2 is YFSETQ in the germline V gene. The CDR3 is 16 amino acids. DNA for the CDR3: TGCGCCAGCAGCCCGGGTGGGCTAGCGGGCTTCAATGAGCAGTTCTTC. The encoded protein is CASSPGGLAGFNEQFF.

The J gene is TRBJ2-3, the V gene TRBV29-1; weak D call: TRBD1 (6 bases). The V end was cut by 2 bases, the J end by 3 bases, with 9 bases between. This CDR3 contains 13 residues. Germline loops: CDR1 SQVTM, CDR2 ANQGSEA. CDR3 region: CSVEIQGTDTQYF. The CDR3 DNA is TGCAGCGTTGAAATACAGGGTACAGATACGCAGTATTTT.

This CDR3 reads CASSYSVGGREKLFF. The DNA for the CDR3 is TGTGCCAGCAGTTACTCTGTCGGGGGACGGGAAAAACTGTTTTTT. This sequence joins TRBV6-5 and TRBJ1-4; a possible D gene is TRBD1 (5 bases). CDR1 is MNHEY and CDR2 is SVGAGI in the germline V gene. V lost 0 bases, J lost 8 bases, and 13 bases lay in between. The CDR3 spans 15 residues.

V and J are TRBV6-5 and TRBJ1-5; D may be TRBD1 (6 bases). The CDR3 is made up of 15 amino acids. Germline assignment: CDR1 MNHEY and CDR2 SVGAGI. Trimming removed 7 bases from V and 0 bases from J, with 13 bases in between. The CDR3 loop is CASNPTGDSNQPQHF. The CDR3 nucleotides are TGTGCCAGCAACCCGACAGGAGATAGCAATCAGCCCCAGCATTTT.

The V and J genes are TRBV6-5 and TRBJ2-3; 7 bases fit TRBD1. The V segment lost 4 bases and the J segment 5 bases; nucleotides outside the gene matches: 6. CDR1 is MNHEY, CDR2 SVGAGI, per germline. The CDR3 covers 14 residues. The CDR3 here is CASSLTGPQDTQYF. CDR3 bases: TGTGCCAGCAGTTTGACAGGGCCCCAAGATACGCAGTATTTT.

This clone has just one count. The V call is TRBV7-9, the J call TRBJ2-1; D possibly corresponds to TRBD2 (6 bases). CDR3 size: 16 residues. The germline V and J ends were trimmed by 1 base and 5 bases, with 15 bases remaining between them. CDR1 is SEHNR, CDR2 FQNEAQ, per germline (reference sequence). CDR3 residues: CASSLGSGRAHNEQFF. CDR3 coding DNA: TGTGCCAGCAGCTTAGGTAGCGGACGCGCCCACAATGAGCAGTTCTTC.

The CDR3 nucleotides read TGTGCCAGCTCACAGGCAGGGGTCCCAATCCTTGACTATGGCTACACCTTC. Encoded protein: CASSQAGVPILDYGYTF. The chain is built from TRBV18 and TRBJ1-2; the D gene is possibly TRBD1 (6 bases). Deletions cut 4 bases from V and 3 bases from J, with 21 bases between. The CDR3 totals 17 residues. Germline V gene data show CDR1 as KGHSH and CDR2 as LQKENI.

The chain recombines TRBV18 with TRBJ2-5; 8 bases match TRBD1. Germline lookup yields CDR1 KGHSH and CDR2 LQKENI. V lost 3 bases to trimming and J lost 6 bases; unmatched junction nucleotides: 9. This CDR3 is built from 15 residues. In DNA, the CDR3 is TGTGCCAGCTCACCGCCCCAGGGGGCGGGAAAGACCCAGTACTTC. Its protein product is CASSPPQGAGKTQYF. Using reference TRBV18 and TRBJ2-5 for the parts outside the CDR3, the full variable domain is NAGVMQNPRHLVRRRGQEARLRCSPMKGHSHVYWYRQLPEEGLKFMVYLQKENIIDESGMPKERFSAEFPKEGPSILRIQQVVRGDSAAYFCASSPPQGAGKTQYFGPGTRLLVL.